This record concerns one T cell receptor (beta chain) sequence. What it binds is unknown. Other nucleotide sequences in the sample specify the same CDR3. Every contributor of samples was a Caucasian grown-up residing in Nashville, Tennessee. With V trimmed by 5 bases and J by 5 bases, 5 bases remained unmatched. CDR1 is SEHNR, CDR2 FQNEAQ, per germline (reference sequence). This CDR3 spans 14 amino acids. This specimen comes from a study of shared clonotypes between healthy human individuals. The study's findings and limits: Naive subsets tended to show greater estimated richness than memory subsets. Large depth notwithstanding, sorted-subset sequencing proved incomplete by rarefaction. How much donors shared clonotypes was expected to be affected by sequencing depth.

Some clones are missing from TCRdb's copy, which holds only in-frame ones; the method was immunoSEQ multiplex PCR. This table has approximately 2.5 million clones, more than 85% appearing once. V and J are TRBV7-9 and TRBJ2-3; 9 nucleotides agree with TRBD1. The source material was naive CD4+ T cells from PBMCs. The subset denotes: CD45RA+ positively selected. The TCR was taken from a young man in good health. Some clones in this sample may be carry-over from other donors' samples. The CDR3 DNA reads TGTGCCAGCAGCGTACAGGGGGCGGGAGATACGCAGTATTTT. It encodes CASSVQGAGDTQYF.